Listed below are T cell receptor beta chains from one sample, sequenced in a study of OX40 agonist ivuxolimab in advanced cancers. Assay: immunoSEQ multiplex PCR; the TCRdb copy retains only in-frame clones and omits some. Counted here are about 59,000 clones, around 87% occurring once; the ten biggest clones make up 0.3% to 0.45%. The sample was CD4+ or CD8+ T cells sorted from blood, taken in a trial of the OX40 agonist ivuxolimab. Every receptor here comes from an adult with an advanced solid tumor such as melanoma, head and neck, liver or kidney cancer. The CDR3 runs from the conserved cysteine through the conserved F or W. The D gene is left open where the match is weak. Part of the rows lack a size; the others show once, few, many or a class for expanded clones.

NA	TRBV7-9	NA	13	TRBJ2-7	CASSLAGGYEQYF	TGTGCCAGCAGCTTAGCGGGAGGTTACGAGCAGTACTTC
NA	TRBV19	NA	15	TRBJ2-2	CASRPGREGAGELFF	TGTGCCAGTAGACCGGGTAGGGAGGGGGCCGGGGAGCTGTTTTTT
NA	TRBV6-5	NA	14	TRBJ1-5	CASSGGVSWQPQHF	TGTGCCAGCTCGGGAGGGGTATCGTGGCAGCCCCAGCATTTT
NA	TRBV28	NA	18	TRBJ1-3	CASSLFSSGGPDGNTIYF	TGTGCCAGCAGTTTATTCTCCTCGGGCGGACCCGATGGAAACACCATATATTTT
NA	TRBV7-3	TRBD1	13	TRBJ1-2	CASRGQGEDGYTF	TGTGCCAGCAGGGGACAGGGCGAGGATGGCTACACCTTC
NA	TRBV19	NA	14	TRBJ1-6	CASSPDGGDSPLHF	TGTGCCAGTAGCCCGGACGGAGGGGATTCACCCCTCCACTTT
NA	TRBV5-1	NA	14	TRBJ1-1	CASSPKPSGTEAFF	TGCGCCAGCAGCCCCAAACCATCGGGCACTGAAGCTTTCTTT
NA	TRBV5-1	NA	15	TRBJ1-2	CASSLSPSTNYGYTF	TGCGCCAGCAGCTTGTCACCCTCAACTAACTATGGCTACACCTTC
NA	TRBV10-2	TRBD1	16	TRBJ2-1	CASRGLGDSSYNEQFF	TGCGCCAGCAGAGGTTTGGGGGACAGCTCCTACAATGAGCAGTTCTTC
once	TRBV5-1	TRBD2	15	TRBJ2-3	CASSPGLAGVDTQYF	TGCGCCAGCAGCCCGGGACTAGCGGGAGTAGATACGCAGTATTTT
NA	TRBV28	TRBD2	16	TRBJ2-7	CASSPAGLAGDEKQYF	TGTGCCAGCAGTCCCGCCGGACTAGCGGGAGACGAGAAGCAGTACTTC
few	TRBV7-2	TRBD1	13	TRBJ1-5	CASSPGQDMAQHF	TGTGCCAGCAGTCCCGGACAGGACATGGCCCAGCATTTT
NA	TRBV7-7	TRBD2	14	TRBJ2-7	CASSPSGDTYEQYF	TGTGCCAGCAGCCCTAGCGGGGATACCTACGAGCAGTACTTC
NA	TRBV19	TRBD1	16	TRBJ2-5	CASRGLNRGKGETQYF	TGTGCCAGTAGGGGTCTCAACAGGGGAAAGGGAGAGACCCAGTACTTC
NA	TRBV7-8	TRBD2	20	TRBJ2-7	CASSLGDGLATGSLSYEQYF	TGTGCCAGCAGCTTAGGGGATGGACTAGCCACAGGTTCGTTATCCTACGAGCAGTACTTC
NA	TRBV7-8	NA	14	TRBJ1-1	CASSSGERGTEAFF	TGTGCCAGCAGCTCAGGGGAGCGCGGCACTGAAGCTTTCTTT
NA	TRBV6-5	NA	13	TRBJ2-1	CASSYLGSREQFF	TGTGCCAGCAGTTACTTAGGGTCCCGAGAGCAGTTCTTC
NA	TRBV5-4	NA	14	TRBJ2-3	CASSSTRLADTQYF	TGTGCCAGCAGCTCGACTAGACTTGCAGATACGCAGTATTTT
NA	TRBV9	TRBD1	16	TRBJ1-1	CASSVGRQGTNTEAFF	TGTGCCAGCAGCGTAGGTCGACAGGGGACGAACACTGAAGCTTTCTTT
NA	TRBV7-9	NA	13	TRBJ1-6	CASSLLAGSPLHF	TGTGCCAGCAGCTTACTTGCAGGCTCACCCCTCCACTTT
NA	TRBV7-9	TRBD2	15	TRBJ2-1	CASSPWRMRGVEQFF	TGTGCCAGCAGCCCCTGGAGGATGCGGGGGGTTGAGCAGTTCTTC
NA	TRBV6-4	NA	17	TRBJ2-7	CASSDNGQASDHYEQYF	TGTGCCAGCAGTGATAACGGGCAGGCTAGCGACCACTACGAGCAGTACTTC
once	TRBV4-1	TRBD1	18	TRBJ1-2	CASSQISLLGQGPYGYTF	TGCGCCAGCAGCCAAATCTCACTGCTAGGACAGGGGCCCTATGGCTACACCTTC
NA	TRBV11-1	TRBD1	14	TRBJ1-1	CASSLVGQGTEAFF	TGTGCCAGCAGCTTAGTGGGACAGGGAACTGAAGCTTTCTTT
NA	TRBV29-1	TRBD1	15	TRBJ2-5	CSVEGADRGPETQYF	TGCAGCGTTGAAGGGGCGGACAGGGGGCCAGAGACCCAGTACTTC
once	TRBV5-1	TRBD1	14	TRBJ2-2	CASSFQGAGGELFF	TGCGCCAGCAGCTTCCAGGGGGCCGGCGGGGAGCTGTTTTTT
NA	TRBV5-1	NA	12	TRBJ1-2	CASSSGFYGYTF	TGCGCCAGCAGCTCGGGATTCTATGGCTACACCTTC
once	TRBV9	TRBD2	15	TRBJ2-3	CASSVREGYTDTQYF	TGTGCCAGCAGCGTGCGGGAGGGTTACACAGATACGCAGTATTTT
few	TRBV29-1	NA	14	TRBJ1-1	CSVEGGSMNTEAFF	TGCAGCGTTGAAGGCGGGTCCATGAACACTGAAGCTTTCTTT
NA	TRBV7-9	NA	15	TRBJ2-6	CASSGKGVTLSVLTF	TGTGCCAGCAGTGGGAAGGGGGTGACCTTGAGCGTCCTGACTTTC
once	TRBV4-1	TRBD2	17	TRBJ2-1	CASSQAIRLAGFNEQFF	TGCGCCAGCAGCCAAGCGATCCGGCTAGCGGGATTCAATGAGCAGTTCTTC
NA	TRBV18	TRBD1	18	TRBJ1-5	CASSPPSGTGGSNQPQHF	TGTGCCAGCTCACCACCAAGTGGGACAGGGGGCAGCAATCAGCCCCAGCATTTT
NA	TRBV7-9	TRBD1	15	TRBJ2-3	CASSFRDRGTDTQYF	TGTGCCAGCAGCTTCCGGGACAGGGGTACAGATACGCAGTATTTT
NA	TRBV29-1	TRBD1	13	TRBJ1-4	CSGWTGGREKLFF	TGCAGCGGATGGACAGGGGGAAGGGAAAAACTGTTTTTT
NA	TRBV6-6	NA	15	TRBJ1-5	CASSYLSGRNQPQHF	TGTGCCAGCAGTTACTTGTCCGGTCGCAATCAGCCCCAGCATTTT
NA	TRBV11-3	NA	15	TRBJ2-7	CASSLNGLPDYEQYF	TGTGCCAGCAGCTTAAACGGACTCCCCGACTACGAGCAGTACTTC
NA	TRBV7-9	NA	16	TRBJ2-6	CASSKEGRPGANVLTF	TGTGCCAGCTCAAAGGAGGGAAGGCCTGGGGCCAACGTCCTGACTTTC
NA	TRBV10-3	TRBD1	16	TRBJ1-2	CAISEFDRGRGYGYTF	TGTGCCATCAGTGAGTTCGACAGGGGGCGCGGCTATGGCTACACCTTC
NA	TRBV7-8	TRBD1	14	TRBJ1-1	CASSPRTGPTEAFF	TGTGCCAGCAGCCCCCGGACAGGGCCCACTGAAGCTTTCTTT
once	TRBV5-1	TRBD1	14	TRBJ1-1	CASSPDRVVTEAFF	TGCGCCAGCAGCCCCGACAGGGTAGTCACTGAAGCTTTCTTT
few	TRBV7-9	NA	13	TRBJ1-6	CASSPGYRSPLHF	TGTGCCAGCAGCCCAGGGTATAGGTCACCCCTCCACTTT
once	TRBV19	NA	14	TRBJ1-2	CASSIVNGNYGYTF	TGTGCCAGTAGTATAGTGAACGGTAACTATGGCTACACCTTC
NA	TRBV5-4	TRBD1	15	TRBJ1-5	CASSLRQGRNQPQHF	TGTGCCAGCAGCTTAAGACAGGGCCGAAATCAGCCCCAGCATTTT
NA	TRBV19	TRBD1	13	TRBJ1-1	CATSTRDSSEAFF	TGTGCCACCTCAACCCGGGACAGCTCTGAAGCTTTCTTT
NA	TRBV9	NA	15	TRBJ2-1	CASSVAPDSYNEQFF	TGTGCCAGCAGCGTAGCTCCAGACTCCTACAATGAGCAGTTCTTC